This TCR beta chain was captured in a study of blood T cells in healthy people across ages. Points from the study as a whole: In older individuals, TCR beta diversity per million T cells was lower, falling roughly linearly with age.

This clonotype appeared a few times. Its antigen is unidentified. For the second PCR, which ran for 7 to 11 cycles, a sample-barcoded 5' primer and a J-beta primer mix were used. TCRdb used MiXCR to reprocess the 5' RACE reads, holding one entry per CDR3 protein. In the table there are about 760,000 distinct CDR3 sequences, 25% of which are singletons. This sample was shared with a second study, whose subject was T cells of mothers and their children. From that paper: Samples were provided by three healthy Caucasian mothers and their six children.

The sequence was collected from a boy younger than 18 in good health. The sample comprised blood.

CDR3 protein: CASSIIGSEETQYF. The DNA for the CDR3 is TGTGCCAGTAGTATTATTGGCAGTGAAGAGACCCAGTACTTC. The chain joins TRBV19 to TRBJ2-5; no clear D gene. The V gene lost 3 bases and the J gene lost 3 bases, with 11 bases spanning the gap. Germline CDR1 reads LNHDA; CDR2 reads SQIVND (reference sequence). The CDR3 covers 14 residues. Together with reference TRBV19 and TRBJ2-5, the CDR3 gives the full variable domain: DGGITQSPKYLFRKEGQNVTLSCEQNLNHDAMYWYRQDPGQGLRLIYYSQIVNDFQKGDIAEGYSVSREKKESFPLTVTSAQKNPTAFYLCASSIIGSEETQYFGPGTRLLVL.